A single sample gave rise to the 10 T cell receptor beta chains below, sequenced in a study of T cell repertoires in cytomegalovirus infection (dated by TCRdb to about 2019). TCRdb shows the sequencer as Illumina HiSeq 1500. The public reads were run again by TCRdb, first through fastp at Q25 and then through MiXCR, and only productive beta chains were kept. Rows are unified per CDR3 protein, each entry keeping the most common DNA and genes. Counted in this sample were about 530,000 distinct CDR3 sequences; around 27% of them appeared once. Jointly, the top ten make up about 13% of the sample. Specimen: PBMCs. The receptors were gathered from a human donor in good health (CMV status not recorded). Some clones in this sample may be carry-over from other donors' samples.

This clonotype was seen ten or more times. The chain employs TRBV7-3 and TRBJ2-1, with 10 bases that match TRBD2. The trim removed 5 bases at V and 0 bases at J, leaving 7 bases unmatched. CDR1 SGHTA and CDR2 FQGTGA come from the germline V gene. The CDR3 loop spans 17 amino acids. CDR3 residues: CASSPEASGSSYNEQFF. The CDR3 coding sequence is TGTGCCAGCAGCCCCGAGGCTAGCGGGAGCTCCTACAATGAGCAGTTCTTC.

This chain connects TRBV29-1 to TRBJ2-3, with 12 nucleotides matching TRBD1. The CDR3 is 16 residues long. Germline CDR1 reads SQVTM; CDR2 reads ANQGSEA. V shed 2 bases and J 4 bases; nucleotides not matched to a gene: 7. The CDR3 DNA reads TGCAGCGTTGAAACCGCAGGGACAGGGGGCGCAGATACGCAGTATTTT. Its protein is CSVETAGTGGADTQYF.

This clonotype was observed at least ten times. The CDR3 spells CASSSPSGRSGSYNEQFF. CDR3 DNA sequence: TGTGCCAGCAGCTCGCCTAGCGGGAGAAGCGGCTCCTACAATGAGCAGTTCTTC. The rearrangement joins TRBV7-2 to TRBJ2-1; 10 bases match TRBD2. Germline CDR1 and CDR2: SGHTA and FQGNSA. This CDR3 is 18 amino acids long. The V gene end was trimmed by 4 bases and the J gene end by 0 bases; junction bases not matched to a gene: 9.

In this sample, this clonotype turned up a few times. The chain joins TRBV6-8 to TRBJ2-1; D is uncertain. Trimming removed 6 bases from V and 6 bases from J, with 15 bases in between. Germline V lookup: CDR1 MNHGY, CDR2 SAAAGT. The CDR3 is 14 residues long. The CDR3 DNA reads TGTGCCAGCAGGGCGACCGGGTCTGGCAATGAGCAGTTCTTC. Protein sequence: CASRATGSGNEQFF.

The chain uses TRBV14 and TRBJ1-6; unclear D gene. Germline CDR1 is SGHDN and CDR2 is FVKESK. V dropped 0 bases and J dropped 9 bases, with 6 bases sitting between them. CDR3 length: 13 residues. The DNA of the CDR3 is TGTGCCAGCAGCCAAGAGCTCGGTTCACCCCTCCACTTT. Translated: CASSQELGSPLHF.

This clonotype was detected only a few times. This chain joins TRBV12-5 and TRBJ2-5; no clear D gene. The CDR3 is 13 amino acids. Germline values: CDR1 LGHNT, CDR2 FRNRAP. V was cut by 0 bases and J by 3 bases, with 5 bases left in between. The DNA for the CDR3 is TGTGCTAGTGGTTTGGTGCGGAAAGAGACCCAGTACTTC. Translation: CASGLVRKETQYF.

The chain is built from TRBV6-2 or TRBV6-3 and TRBJ2-3, with 7 bases that match TRBD2. The CDR3 is made up of 13 amino acids. Per the germline V gene, CDR1 is MNHEY and CDR2 is SVGEGT. After removal of 11 bases from V and 3 bases from J, the junction contained 8 bases not matched to a gene. CDR3 loop: CACQRDRTDTQYF. DNA for the CDR3: TGTGCCTGCCAGCGGGATCGTACAGATACGCAGTATTTT.

The chain links TRBV11-2 to TRBJ2-7, with no clear D. The CDR3 has 15 residues. V was shortened by 3 bases and J by 0 bases, with 12 bases between the two germline ends. Germline-derived CDR1 and CDR2 are SGHAT and FQNNGV. The CDR3 DNA reads TGTGCCAGCAGCTTCAACACCAGGAGCTCCTACGAGCAGTACTTC. Translated: CASSFNTRSSYEQYF.

In this sample, this clonotype turned up many times. The chain is built from TRBV7-2 and TRBJ1-3; D might be TRBD1 (5 bases). Germline CDR1 reads SGHTA; CDR2 reads FQGNSA. V was cut by 7 bases and J by 0 bases, with 13 bases left in between. The CDR3 length is 15 residues. The CDR3 DNA sequence: TGTGCCAGCACCGAGGGACGGTACTCTGGAAACACCATATATTTT. Translation gives CASTEGRYSGNTIYF.

The CDR3 here is CASSPQAFFSYEQYF. The CDR3 region has the DNA TGTGCCAGCAGCCCCCAGGCCTTCTTTTCCTACGAGCAGTACTTC. The V gene is TRBV11-2, the J gene TRBJ2-7; D uncertain. The V end was cut by 5 bases, the J end by 1 base, with 15 bases between. In germline, CDR1 is SGHAT, CDR2 FQNNGV. The CDR3 runs 15 residues.